A selection of T cell receptor beta chains follows, all from one sample in a study of somatic mutations in cytotoxic T cells in rheumatoid arthritis. The repertoire was sequenced with immunoSEQ multiplex PCR; TCRdb's copy has only in-frame clones and lacks some. The profile covers tens of thousands of clones, with roughly 80% appearing a single time and roughly 3.4% taken by the ten largest. Source material: CD8+ T cells sorted from blood. The receptors come from a man aged 40-50 years in good health. Each CDR3 is given with its conserved first and last residue. Each record gives: V gene, D gene, clone size, J gene, CDR3 protein, CDR3 DNA. D genes are given only for firm matches. For some rows the clone size is stated as once, few or many, or as a class when expanded; others skip it.

TRBV4-1	.	once	TRBJ2-4	CASSQEGGLRIQYF	TGCGCCAGCAGCCAAGAAGGCGGCCTTCGCATTCAGTACTTC
TRBV7-9	TRBD2	.	TRBJ2-1	CASSPRTSGRRNEQFF	TGTGCCAGCAGCCCACGGACTAGCGGGAGACGAAATGAGCAGTTCTTC
TRBV27	.	.	TRBJ2-1	CASSPTRDSYNEQFF	TGTGCCAGCAGTCCTACCCGAGACTCCTACAATGAGCAGTTCTTC
TRBV25-1	.	.	TRBJ2-4	CASSGARDIQYF	TGTGCCAGCAGTGGAGCCAGGGACATTCAGTACTTC
TRBV2	TRBD2	.	TRBJ2-3	CASRLLADLTDTQYF	TGTGCCAGCAGGCTACTAGCGGACCTCACAGATACGCAGTATTTT
TRBV19	TRBD1	.	TRBJ1-2	CASRITGTGVYGYTF	TGTGCCAGTAGGATAACCGGGACAGGAGTCTATGGCTACACCTTC
TRBV6-6	TRBD2	.	TRBJ2-3	CASSWLAGGGTDTQYF	TGTGCCAGCAGTTGGCTAGCGGGAGGCGGCACAGATACGCAGTATTTT
TRBV27	TRBD2	.	TRBJ2-5	CASSLGGSRETQYF	TGTGCCAGCAGTTTAGGCGGGAGTCGAGAGACCCAGTACTTC
TRBV27	TRBD1	.	TRBJ1-1	CASSPRTGAGTEAFF	TGTGCCAGCAGTCCTCGGACAGGGGCAGGGACTGAAGCTTTCTTT
TRBV2	.	once	TRBJ2-7	CASSDLIGSGDRSYEQYF	TGTGCCAGCAGTGATTTGATCGGGTCGGGAGATCGCTCCTACGAGCAGTACTTC
TRBV11-1	TRBD2	.	TRBJ2-7	CASSLGTSLTSEQYF	TGTGCCAGCAGCCTCGGGACTAGCCTTACGAGCGAGCAGTACTTC
TRBV15	.	.	TRBJ2-7	CATSRDTGRLYEQYF	TGTGCCACCAGCAGAGATACAGGACGCCTCTACGAGCAGTACTTC
TRBV14	.	once	TRBJ2-7	CASSQVGGYEQYF	TGTGCCAGCAGCCAAGTTGGAGGTTACGAGCAGTACTTC
TRBV27	.	.	TRBJ2-7	CASSARISYEQYF	TGTGCCAGCAGTGCAAGAATCTCCTACGAGCAGTACTTC
TRBV2	.	few	TRBJ1-1	CASSWTEGYEAFF	TGTGCCAGCAGCTGGACCGAAGGTTACGAAGCTTTCTTT
TRBV9	.	.	TRBJ2-3	CASSPPTDTQYF	TGTGCCAGCAGCCCCCCGACAGATACGCAGTATTTT
TRBV2	TRBD1	.	TRBJ2-5	CASSEPGQSQETQYF	TGTGCCAGCAGCGAACCGGGACAGAGCCAAGAGACCCAGTACTTC
TRBV30	TRBD2	.	TRBJ2-7	CAWRPAGGPAYEQYF	TGTGCCTGGAGACCCGCGGGAGGCCCGGCCTACGAGCAGTACTTC
TRBV5-4	TRBD2	few	TRBJ2-7	CASTPGTSGIYEQYF	TGTGCCAGCACTCCCGGGACTAGCGGGATCTACGAGCAGTACTTC
TRBV7-5	.	.	TRBJ1-5	CARSLKRKNSNQPQHF	TGTGCCAGAAGCTTAAAACGGAAGAATAGCAATCAGCCCCAGCATTTT
TRBV29-1	.	.	TRBJ2-7	CSVGGVGTYYEQYF	TGCAGCGTTGGCGGGGTTGGAACCTACTACGAGCAGTACTTC
TRBV7-9	.	.	TRBJ2-3	CASRPDRVRAGTDTQYF	TGTGCCAGCAGGCCCGATAGAGTTCGGGCAGGCACAGATACGCAGTATTTT
TRBV18	TRBD2	.	TRBJ2-2	CASSPGLAGAGTGELFF	TGTGCCAGCTCACCCGGACTAGCGGGAGCGGGCACCGGGGAGCTGTTTTTT
TRBV25-1	TRBD1	.	TRBJ2-3	CASSDRDRGYTDTQYF	TGTGCCAGCAGTGACCGGGACAGGGGTTACACAGATACGCAGTATTTT
TRBV30	.	.	TRBJ1-5	CAWSVVQNQPQHF	TGTGCCTGGAGTGTTGTCCAGAATCAGCCCCAGCATTTT
TRBV9	.	.	TRBJ1-2	CASSVEPGENYGYTF	TGTGCCAGCAGCGTAGAGCCGGGAGAAAACTATGGCTACACCTTC
TRBV7-9	.	.	TRBJ1-6	CASSFGDSTPLHF	TGTGCCAGCAGCTTCGGGGATTCGACACCCCTCCACTTT
TRBV6-4	.	.	TRBJ1-1	CASSDSGNTEAFF	TGTGCCAGCAGTGACTCAGGTAACACTGAAGCTTTCTTT
TRBV11-2	.	.	TRBJ2-7	CASSLVGVRGEQYF	TGTGCCAGCAGCTTAGTGGGAGTCCGGGGCGAGCAGTACTTC
TRBV27	.	.	TRBJ2-1	CASSLLSRGDNEQFF	TGTGCCAGCAGTTTATTGAGTCGAGGTGACAATGAGCAGTTCTTC
TRBV27	.	.	TRBJ2-1	CASSLSFGGEQFF	TGTGCCAGCAGTTTATCGTTCGGCGGTGAGCAGTTCTTC
TRBV9	.	.	TRBJ2-2	CASSVAWGDGELFF	TGTGCCAGCAGCGTAGCTTGGGGGGACGGGGAGCTGTTTTTT
TRBV7-9	.	.	TRBJ2-2	CASSLGPTGELFF	TGTGCCAGCAGCTTAGGTCCTACCGGGGAGCTGTTTTTT
TRBV28	.	.	TRBJ2-7	CASSLTTGIYEQYF	TGTGCCAGCAGTTTAACTACAGGGATCTACGAGCAGTACTTC
TRBV7-6	.	.	TRBJ2-3	CASSSHDRGSVAGDTQYF	TGTGCCAGCAGCTCCCATGACAGGGGATCGGTAGCGGGAGATACGCAGTATTTT
TRBV27	.	.	TRBJ2-6	CASSTLGGANVLTF	TGTGCCAGCAGCACTCTGGGAGGGGCCAACGTCCTGACTTTC
TRBV27	.	.	TRBJ2-6	CASSLTTGTNVLTF	TGTGCCAGCAGTTTAACGACAGGTACCAACGTCCTGACTTTC
TRBV10-3	TRBD1	.	TRBJ1-1	CAISGTGGNTEAFF	TGTGCCATCAGTGGGACAGGCGGGAACACTGAAGCTTTCTTT
TRBV9	TRBD2	.	TRBJ2-3	CASSSRGGTDTQYF	TGTGCCAGCAGCTCTCGGGGGGGCACAGATACGCAGTATTTT